Sequencing of this T cell receptor (beta chain) was carried out in a study of blood T cell repertoires in COVID-19. Profiled with immunoSEQ multiplex PCR; TCRdb holds only in-frame clones, not every one. The sample has around 320,000 clones; over 90% are singletons. V lost 4 bases to trimming and J lost 0 bases, with 12 bases between them. Per germline, CDR1 LGHDT and CDR2 YNNKEL (reference sequence). The length of the CDR3 is 15 residues. The chain links TRBV3-1 (or the pseudogene TRBV3-2) to TRBJ1-1, with no clear D. Source material: PBMCs or T cells enriched from blood (not recorded which). This TCR was recovered from a woman in her 30s who had been exposed to COVID-19. Written as DNA, the CDR3 is TGTGCCAGCAGCCCAGAGGTGGCATTGAACACTGAAGCTTTCTTT. Encoded protein: CASSPEVALNTEAFF.